This note documents a single T cell receptor (beta chain) sequence. The antigen it binds to is not known. Nothing much larger sits one base from this clone, and base qualities are not available. The donors belonged to the validation cohort of about 120 subjects, which was separate from the approximately 610-subject first cohort. The method was the immunoSEQ multiplex PCR assay. The original methods were these. To diagnose cytomegalovirus status from the catalog of TCR beta chain sequences, a statistical classification framework was built. This is the immuneACCESS table as TCRdb keeps it, with only in-frame sequences that have V and J called. A part of the clones is gone; compared with another copy, unresolved V genes explain less than half, and the rest is unexplained. The DNA was the basis for D and trimming; V, J and clone size are from that table. The sample table records 150,000 to 200,000 clones; more than 80% of these occur just once. The ten top clones hold more than 2.5% of the sample.

The CDR3 holds 14 amino acids from the cysteine to the phenylalanine. Only CDR3 DNA remains: 42 bases, in frame from the first base. Here V drops 7 bases and J drops 2 bases, and the junction holds 4 bases not matched to any gene. Based on the germline V gene, the CDR1 and CDR2 sequences are SNHLY and FYNNEI. This entry comes from a study of cytomegalovirus exposure and HLA in healthy donors (dated by TCRdb to the late 2010s). About the full investigation: A later analysis indicated that the 95 to 150 validation repertoires were generated on the platform also employed for the 650 to 850 repertoires of the first cohort. The study combined high-throughput TCR immunosequencing, statistical association of individual TCRs with disease status, and machine learning to predict cytomegalovirus infection status. Along with the roughly 670-subject first cohort, a separate validation cohort of over a hundred different subjects was used. The study aimed to test whether cataloging public T cell receptors could reveal signatures of past pathogen exposure. Overall study outcomes, separate from this receptor: Cytomegalovirus status was reported to be diagnosed by the classifier with high specificity and sensitivity in both the original and validation cohorts. In a later analysis, TCRs clustered in the first cohort were found to also tend to co-occur in the 120 or so validation repertoires, with about 94% of cluster scores above 0. It was suggested by the authors that the approach could potentially be generalized to other disease states and immunological phenotypes. Most TCR sequences were observed very rarely across donors, whereas some public TCRs were present in many individuals. A later analysis had no HLA typing for the validation cohort, so co-occurrence there was scored across all 110 or so repertoires. In the study, approximately 160 TCR beta chains were listed as associated with cytomegalovirus. A few of the identified cytomegalovirus-associated TCR beta chains were confirmed in vitro to be specific for cytomegalovirus antigens.

The origin of this receptor is a young woman in good health and CMV-seropositive. The specimen was PBMCs. The chain is encoded by TRBV2 joined to TRBJ2-3, with 9 middle bases fitting TRBD2. The CDR3 has the sequence CASKGTSHTDTQYF. The nucleotide sequence is given as TGTGCCAGCAAAGGGACTAGCCACACAGATACGCAGTATTTT.